These 20 T cell receptor beta chains originate from one sample sequenced in a study of identical twins. TCRdb recomputed calls from the 5' RACE reads with MiXCR, one row per CDR3 protein. The sample lists some 500,000 distinct CDR3 sequences, 14% occurring once. These data were likewise used in another study, on yellow fever vaccine responses in identical twins.

The sequenced sample was CD4+ T cells sorted from blood. These receptors were taken from a woman younger than 35 in good health.

The chain links TRBV7-2 to TRBJ2-1, with 10 bases matching TRBD2. The CDR3 extends over 15 amino acids. CDR1 and CDR2 from the germline V gene are SGHTA and FQGNSA. Trimming at V came to 5 bases and at J to 8 bases, leaving 9 bases not matched to a gene. The chain's CDR3 is CASSPRLAGRYEQFF. CDR3 nucleotides: TGTGCCAGCAGCCCAAGACTAGCGGGTCGCTATGAGCAGTTCTTC.

The table lists this clonotype with a few counts. The chain carries TRBV6-2 or TRBV6-3 and TRBJ2-1; D possibly corresponds to TRBD1 (7 bases). The germline gives CDR1 MNHEY, CDR2 SVGEGT. Trimming removed 5 bases from V and 0 bases from J, with 20 bases in between. The CDR3 runs 18 residues. CDR3: CASSPQGGVGRSYNEQFF. DNA for the CDR3: TGTGCCAGCAGTCCCCAGGGGGGCGTAGGTCGCTCCTACAATGAGCAGTTCTTC.

This clonotype was seen a handful of times. V is TRBV7-2 and J is TRBJ2-4; possibly TRBD1 for D (5 bases). V shed 3 bases and J shed 9 bases, with 15 bases lying between them. The CDR3 totals 14 residues. Germline values: CDR1 SGHTA, CDR2 FQGNSA. CDR3 sequence reads: CASSLGGAQGIQYF. In nucleotides, the CDR3 is TGTGCCAGCAGCTTGGGTGGGGCCCAGGGCATTCAGTACTTC.

There are a few counts of this clonotype. V is TRBV5-1 and J is TRBJ1-3, with a weak D call TRBD1 (6 bases). This CDR3 region has 15 residues. V was cut by 0 bases and J by 7 bases, with 14 bases left in between. Germline loops: CDR1 SGHRS, CDR2 YFSETQ. CDR3 nucleotides: TGCGCCAGCAGCTTGGACGGACAGCTCTATAACACCATATATTTT. It translates to CASSLDGQLYNTIYF. Full variable domain (rest looked up from reference TRBV5-1 and TRBJ1-3): KAGVTQTPRYLIKTRGQQVTLSCSPISGHRSVSWYQQTPGQGLQFLFEYFSETQRNKGNFPGRFSGRQFSNSRSEMNVSTLELGDSALYLCASSLDGQLYNTIYFGEGSWLTVV.

This clonotype has just a few counts. The CDR3 nucleotides are TGTGCCTGGGGACAGGGGTCAGATACGCAGTATTTT. This gives the protein CAWGQGSDTQYF. The genes are TRBV30 and TRBJ2-3; 9 bases are shared with TRBD1. After removal of 5 bases from V and 4 bases from J, the junction contained 1 base not matched to a gene. Germline CDR1 is GTSNPN and CDR2 is SVGIG (reference sequence). CDR3 length: 12 amino acids.

At least ten counts were recorded for this clonotype. The CDR3 nucleotides read TGTGCCTGGTTCCCGCGAGGGACAGGGTGTTTCTTT. Encoded protein: CAWFPRGTGCFF. The chain is built from TRBV30 and TRBJ1-1; TRBD1 agrees at 9 bases. In germline, CDR1 is GTSNPN, CDR2 SVGIG (reference sequence). CDR3 length: 12 amino acids. Trimming removed 5 bases from V and 13 bases from J; junction bases left unmatched: 11.

This clonotype was recorded a few times. The rearrangement joins TRBV4-1 to TRBJ2-3; 8 bases align to TRBD2. There are 16 residues in the CDR3. V lost 4 bases and J lost 4; bases outside the gene matches: 10. Germline V CDR1 and CDR2: MGHRA, YSYEKL. CDR3 bases: TGCGCCAGCAGCCGGGTAGTAGCGGGACGGGCAGATACGCAGTATTTT. As protein: CASSRVVAGRADTQYF.

The chain has TRBV5-1 and TRBJ2-7, with D perhaps being TRBD1 or TRBD2 (6 bases each). CDR3 size: 14 residues. Germline-derived CDR1 and CDR2 are SGHRS and YFSETQ. V lost 4 bases to trimming and J lost 2 bases, with 13 bases between them. The CDR3 coding sequence is TGCGCCAGCAGCCCGAGGGGGGTCACCTACGAGCAGTACTTC. Encoded protein: CASSPRGVTYEQYF.

The chain recombines TRBV7-2 with TRBJ2-7, with 8 bases fitting TRBD2. J gave up 2 bases and V 10 bases, and 4 bases lay outside the gene matches. The CDR3 extends over 12 amino acids. CDR1 is SGHTA and CDR2 is FQGNSA in the germline V gene. Written as DNA, the CDR3 is TGTGCCATACTTAGCGGGACCTACGAGCAGTACTTC. Translated, it gives CAILSGTYEQYF.

This clonotype has only a few counts. V usage is TRBV30 and J usage is TRBJ2-7; D may be TRBD1 (5 bases). Germline V lookup: CDR1 GTSNPN, CDR2 SVGIG (reference sequence). The CDR3 runs to 12 residues. Trimming took off 3 bases at V and 0 bases at J, with 6 bases between the two ends. CDR3: CAWRTDSYEQYF. The CDR3 nucleotides read TGTGCCTGGAGGACAGACTCCTACGAGCAGTACTTC. The complete variable domain, with remaining parts taken from reference TRBV30 and TRBJ2-7, reads SQTIHQWPATLVQPVGSPLSLECTVEGTSNPNLYWYRQAAGRGLQLLFYSVGIGQISSEVPQNLSASRPQDRQFILSSKKLLLSDSGFYLCAWRTDSYEQYFGPGTRLTVT.

A few counts support this clonotype. CDR3 protein: CASTFLGTRGNEQYF. CDR3 sequence (DNA): TGTGCCAGCACCTTTCTGGGAACCAGGGGGAACGAGCAGTACTTC. The chain combines TRBV28 with TRBJ2-7; 7 bases are shared with TRBD1. The CDR3 is 15 amino acids. Per germline, CDR1 MDHEN and CDR2 SYDVKM. V trimming: 7 bases; J trimming: 5 bases; junction bases outside the gene matches: 14.

This chain joins TRBV2 and TRBJ2-3; 12 bases align to TRBD2. The trim removed 4 bases at V and 3 bases at J, leaving 5 bases unmatched. The CDR3 is 16 amino acids. Germline loops: CDR1 SNHLY, CDR2 FYNNEI. The CDR3 reads CASSALAGGTTDTQYF. CDR3 nucleotides: TGTGCCAGCAGTGCACTAGCGGGGGGCACGACAGATACGCAGTATTTT.

This clonotype appeared a few times. V and J are TRBV9 and TRBJ2-1; D is possibly TRBD1 (5 bases). Germline V CDR1 and CDR2: SGDLS, YYNGEE. Trimming stripped 3 bases from V and 1 base from J, with 14 bases between. This CDR3 is built from 16 residues. The CDR3 region is CASSARQSLSYNEQFF. CDR3 sequence (DNA): TGTGCCAGCAGCGCTCGACAGTCTTTATCCTACAATGAGCAGTTCTTC.

In its sample, this clonotype was seen many times. V gene TRBV24-1 combines with J gene TRBJ2-1; TRBD1 agrees at 7 bases. The CDR3 length is 12 residues. Germline CDR1 is KGHDR and CDR2 is SFDVKD. V lost 10 bases and J lost 6; bases outside the gene matches: 5. The CDR3 loop reads CATRDRLNEQFF. In DNA, the CDR3 is TGTGCCACAAGGGACAGACTCAATGAGCAGTTCTTC.

This clonotype was observed a few times. V and J are TRBV7-2 and TRBJ2-1; D might be TRBD2 (5 bases). The CDR3 spans 12 residues. The ends were cut back, 5 bases at V and 9 bases at J, with 11 bases in the middle. Germline CDR1 reads SGHTA; CDR2 reads FQGNSA. CDR3 sequence (DNA): TGTGCCAGCAGCCGAGGACTCCCTGAGCAGTTCTTC. Translated, it gives CASSRGLPEQFF.

This chain links TRBV2 with TRBJ2-3; unclear D gene. This CDR3 has 14 amino acids. V was shortened by 7 bases and J by 2 bases, with 13 bases between the two germline ends. The germline gives CDR1 SNHLY, CDR2 FYNNEI. The CDR3 region has the DNA TGTGCCAGCATTATAGATACCCACACAGATACGCAGTATTTT. As protein: CASIIDTHTDTQYF.

The V call is TRBV5-1, the J call TRBJ2-3; D is possibly TRBD1 or TRBD2 (6 bases each). Germline-derived CDR1 and CDR2 are SGHRS and YFSETQ. CDR3 size: 16 residues. Trimming took 0 bases from V and 0 from J, leaving 11 bases between them. The CDR3 coding sequence is TGCGCCAGCAGCTTGGAGGGGGGACGAAGCACAGATACGCAGTATTTT. Translating gives CASSLEGGRSTDTQYF. Drawing the rest from reference TRBV5-1 and TRBJ2-3, the complete variable domain is KAGVTQTPRYLIKTRGQQVTLSCSPISGHRSVSWYQQTPGQGLQFLFEYFSETQRNKGNFPGRFSGRQFSNSRSEMNVSTLELGDSALYLCASSLEGGRSTDTQYFGPGTRLTVL.

This clonotype was found a few times. CDR3 in DNA: TGTGCCAGCAGCCTGGACAGCTCTGCCTACAATGAGCAGTTCTTC. Protein: CASSLDSSAYNEQFF. This chain connects TRBV5-6 to TRBJ2-1; possibly TRBD1 for D (6 bases). From germline, CDR1 is SGHDT and CDR2 YYEEEE. The CDR3 covers 15 residues. The germline V and J ends were trimmed by 4 bases and 2 bases, with 13 bases remaining between them.

The DNA for the CDR3 is TGTGCCAGCAGTTTGGTTATGGGGGGCAGGGGGTACGAGCAGTACTTC. Protein sequence: CASSLVMGGRGYEQYF. V gene TRBV12-3 or TRBV12-4 combines with J gene TRBJ2-7; possible D gene TRBD1, 7 bases. The CDR3 is 16 residues long. Trimming took 3 bases from V and 4 from J, leaving 19 bases between them.

This chain joins TRBV3-1 and TRBJ1-5, with D uncertain. The V gene's germline CDR1 is LGHDT and CDR2 YNNKEL (reference sequence). The CDR3 sequence is 13 residues long. V was pared by 0 bases and J by 5 bases, with 5 bases between. The CDR3: CASSQEGYQPQHF. The CDR3 DNA follows: TGTGCCAGCAGCCAAGAGGGCTATCAGCCCCAGCATTTT.